Listed here are 23 T cell receptor beta chains from one sample, sequenced in a study of OX40 agonist ivuxolimab in advanced cancers. The repertoire was sequenced with immunoSEQ multiplex PCR; TCRdb's copy has only in-frame clones and lacks some. Of approximately 58,000 clones listed, roughly 84% are singletons. Sequencing was performed on CD4+ or CD8+ T cells sorted from blood, taken in a trial of the OX40 agonist ivuxolimab. Source of these receptors: an adult with an advanced solid tumor such as melanoma, head and neck, liver or kidney cancer.

This chain connects TRBV6-1 to TRBJ1-5; D is possibly TRBD1 (6 bases). V was clipped by 7 bases and J by 5 bases, with 15 bases between them. Germline assignment: CDR1 MNHNS and CDR2 SASEGT. This CDR3 comprises 14 residues. The CDR3 loop is CASIQQGSDQPQHF. In DNA, the CDR3 is TGTGCCAGCATTCAACAGGGAAGCGATCAGCCCCAGCATTTT.

The chain couples TRBV6-5 to TRBJ2-3; 7 bases agree with TRBD2. The CDR3 is 16 amino acids. The germline CDR1 and CDR2 sequences are MNHEY and SVGAGI. V shed 3 bases and J 0 bases; nucleotides not matched to a gene: 6. The CDR3 spells CASSYSSGVSTDTQYF. The CDR3, as DNA: TGTGCCAGCAGTTATTCCAGCGGGGTTAGCACAGATACGCAGTATTTT.

This chain uses TRBV7-2 with TRBJ2-3; D not certain. Per the germline V gene, CDR1 is SGHTA and CDR2 is FQGNSA. The CDR3 length is 11 residues. V was cut by 3 bases and J by 3 bases, with 1 base left in between. CDR3 residues: CASSLTDTQYF. DNA of the CDR3: TGTGCCAGCAGCTTGACAGATACGCAGTATTTT.

This clone appeared a single time. This chain links TRBV28 with TRBJ1-6; D ambiguous. Looked up from germline, CDR1 is MDHEN and CDR2 is SYDVKM. V lost 6 bases, J lost 4 bases, and 13 bases lay in between. The CDR3 sequence is 15 residues long. CDR3 amino acids: CASSPIGNYNSPLHF. The CDR3 nucleotides read TGTGCCAGCAGCCCTATAGGAAATTATAATTCACCCCTCCACTTT.

The chain combines TRBV5-8 with TRBJ2-1; D possibly corresponds to TRBD2 (6 bases). The CDR3 spans 16 residues. V shed 4 bases and J shed 5 bases, with 19 bases lying between them. Germline V gene lookup returns CDR1 SGHTS and CDR2 YDEGEE. The DNA of the CDR3 is TGTGCCAGCAGCCACAGGTCTGGCGGGACCCACAATGAGCAGTTCTTC. Protein product: CASSHRSGGTHNEQFF.

The gene calls are TRBV7-9 and TRBJ2-7; D is uncertain. The CDR3 is made up of 12 amino acids. Germline assignment: CDR1 SEHNR and CDR2 FQNEAQ (reference sequence). Deletions cut 5 bases from V and 3 bases from J, with 8 bases between. The CDR3 nucleotides are TGTGCCAGCAGCGCTAATTACTACGAGCAGTACTTC. Protein product: CASSANYYEQYF.

The genes are TRBV7-9 and TRBJ2-2; D ambiguous. CDR3 length: 12 amino acids. V was shortened by 1 base and J by 6 bases, with 3 bases between the two germline ends. Germline V gene lookup returns CDR1 SEHNR and CDR2 FQNEAQ (reference sequence). CDR3 loop: CASSLVPGELFF. CDR3 coding DNA: TGTGCCAGCAGCTTAGTCCCCGGGGAGCTGTTTTTT.

V and J are TRBV28 and TRBJ2-7; D may be TRBD2 (6 bases). V dropped 7 bases and J dropped 4 bases, with 14 bases sitting between them. Germline assignment: CDR1 MDHEN and CDR2 SYDVKM. There are 13 residues in the CDR3. DNA for the CDR3: TGTGCCAGCAAACGGGGAGGCCTTTACGAGCAGTACTTC. This translates into CASKRGGLYEQYF.

In this sample, this clone turned up once. V is TRBV11-2 and J is TRBJ1-2, with no clear D. V was trimmed by 1 base and J by 8 bases, leaving 11 bases between them. The CDR3 contains 13 residues. CDR1 and CDR2 from the germline V gene are SGHAT and FQNNGV. As DNA, the CDR3 is TGTGCCAGCAGCTTAGGATGGGGAGAGGGCTACACCTTC. It yields the protein CASSLGWGEGYTF.

In its sample, this clone was seen a few times. The genes are TRBV10-3 and TRBJ1-1; TRBD1 aligns across 7 bases. In germline, CDR1 is ENHRY, CDR2 SYGVKD. Germline trimming cut 5 bases from V and 2 bases from J; bases unmatched to any gene: 5. This CDR3 contains 14 residues. CDR3 DNA: TGTGCCATCAGTCCGGGACAGAGAAACACTGAAGCTTTCTTT. It translates to CAISPGQRNTEAFF.

The chain recombines TRBV30 with TRBJ2-1, with TRBD2 matching 7 bases. The J segment lost 5 bases and the V segment lost 0 bases, leaving 7 bases of the junction unmatched. This CDR3 region has 15 residues. Germline V gene data show CDR1 as GTSNPN and CDR2 as SVGIG (reference sequence). DNA of the CDR3: TGTGCCTGGAGTGTCGGACTAGGAGTAGACAATGAGCAGTTCTTC. Translating it yields CAWSVGLGVDNEQFF.

The rearrangement links TRBV29-1 to TRBJ2-2; D possibly uses TRBD1 or TRBD2 (5 bases each). Trimming shortened V by 7 bases and J by 0 bases, and 12 bases separated the two germline ends. The CDR3 runs to 14 residues. CDR1 SQVTM and CDR2 ANQGSEA come from the germline V gene. The CDR3, as DNA: TGCAGCGCCGGAGGACACGCGAACACCGGGGAGCTGTTTTTT. Protein: CSAGGHANTGELFF.

The rearrangement uses TRBV5-4 and TRBJ2-3, with TRBD2 matching over 12 bases. The CDR3 is 16 residues long. J was trimmed by 2 bases and V by 2 bases; bases with no gene match: 3. Germline-derived CDR1 and CDR2 are SGHNT and YYREEE (reference sequence). The CDR3 bases are TGTGCCAGCAGCTTCGGACTAGCGGGACTCACAGATACGCAGTATTTT. This codes for CASSFGLAGLTDTQYF.

The chain has TRBV19 and TRBJ1-5; the D is unclear. Trimming left V 1 base short and J 5 bases short, with 12 bases between. CDR1 LNHDA and CDR2 SQIVND come from the germline V gene (reference sequence). This CDR3 region has 15 residues. The CDR3 sequence: CASSIVLREDQPQHF. The CDR3 nucleotides are TGTGCCAGTAGTATAGTGTTAAGGGAAGATCAGCCCCAGCATTTT.

This chain uses TRBV7-3 with TRBJ2-2; 10 bases are a match to TRBD1. There are 15 residues in the CDR3. V lost 5 bases to trimming and J lost 6 bases; unmatched junction nucleotides: 6. Germline-derived CDR1 and CDR2 are SGHTA and FQGTGA. The CDR3 sequence is CASSVRDRGSGELFF. The CDR3 DNA is TGTGCCAGCAGCGTCCGGGACAGGGGATCCGGGGAGCTGTTTTTT.

The CDR3 DNA is TGTGCCAGCAGTACACAGCGGGAGCACTACAATGAGCAGTTCTTC. It codes for CASSTQREHYNEQFF. J is TRBJ2-1 and V is TRBV27, with 8 positions matching TRBD2. Germline CDR1 and CDR2: MNHEY and SMNVEV (reference sequence). There are 15 residues in the CDR3. J lost 3 bases, V lost 5 bases, and 6 bases had no gene match.

This clone was detected once. V is TRBV7-8 and J is TRBJ1-5; unclear D gene. Germline values: CDR1 SGHVS, CDR2 FQNEAQ. V lost 2 bases and J 7 bases, leaving 12 bases between the germline ends. This CDR3 comprises 14 residues. CDR3 in DNA: TGTGCCAGCAGCTTAAATCGGGCGGGCCAGCCCCAGCATTTT. This encodes CASSLNRAGQPQHF.

This chain uses TRBV10-3 with TRBJ2-7; TRBD2 matches at 10 bases. CDR3 length: 15 residues. The junction had 10 bases not matched to a gene; V was cut back by 6 bases and J by 5 bases. Per the germline V gene, CDR1 is ENHRY and CDR2 is SYGVKD. The CDR3 nucleotides are TGTGCCATCAGCGTGGGAGCTAGCGGGAGTGACGAGCAGTACTTC. Amino acid sequence: CAISVGASGSDEQYF.

This rearrangement joins TRBV13 to TRBJ2-5, with 7 positions matching TRBD2. Germline trimming cut 2 bases from V and 3 bases from J; bases unmatched to any gene: 3. There are 14 residues in the CDR3. Germline V gene sequence: CDR1 PRHDT, CDR2 FYEKMQ (reference sequence). CDR3 region: CASSLRSGKETQYF. In DNA, the CDR3 is TGTGCCAGCAGCTTAAGAAGCGGGAAAGAGACCCAGTACTTC.

The chain combines TRBV9 with TRBJ2-4; TRBD2 matches at 7 bases. With 3 bases clipped from V and 8 bases from J, the junction kept 8 bases outside the gene matches. CDR1 is SGDLS, CDR2 YYNGEE, per germline. This CDR3 contains 14 residues. The CDR3 protein is CASSEQAGSDIQYF. The CDR3 DNA reads as TGTGCCAGCAGCGAACAAGCGGGGTCCGACATTCAGTACTTC. Drawing the rest from reference TRBV9 and TRBJ2-4, the complete variable domain is DSGVTQTPKHLITATGQRVTLRCSPRSGDLSVYWYQQSLDQGLQFLIQYYNGEERAKGNILERFSAQQFPDLHSELNLSSLELGDSALYFCASSEQAGSDIQYFGAGTRLSVL.

The chain joins TRBV28 to TRBJ2-5; no definite D call. CDR3 size: 13 residues. Germline CDR1 MDHEN, CDR2 SYDVKM. V dropped 4 bases and J dropped 5 bases, with 11 bases sitting between them. CDR3 coding DNA: TGTGCCAGCAGTTCTCATCAGGCCGAGACCCAGTACTTC. It codes for CASSSHQAETQYF.

This rearrangement joins TRBV5-1 to TRBJ2-5; D might be TRBD1 (5 bases). CDR1 SGHRS and CDR2 YFSETQ come from the germline V gene. Trimming cost V 5 bases and J 4 bases, with 12 bases left between them. The CDR3 runs 13 residues. This chain's CDR3 is CASRHDSRETQYF. Written as DNA, the CDR3 is TGCGCCAGCAGACACGACAGTCGAGAGACCCAGTACTTC.

This chain joins TRBV21-1 and TRBJ2-3; no check of the table's D call, TRBD2, against the DNA was made. TRBV21-1 is a pseudogene segment. The CDR3 is made up of 15 amino acids. The CDR3 here is CASSKICGSTDTQYF. The CDR3 coding sequence is TGTGCCAGCAGCAAGATTTGCGGGTCCACAGATACGCAGTATTTT.